These 19 T cell receptor beta chains originate from one sample sequenced in a study of blood T cell repertoires in COVID-19. The assay was immunoSEQ multiplex PCR, and TCRdb's table has in-frame clones only and misses some. The table shows about 380,000 clones, with 81% occurring only once. Sequencing was performed on peripheral blood. Receptors were obtained from a human donor with acute or convalescent COVID-19. The donor label of this sample is uncertain.

The chain uses TRBV3-1 (or the pseudogene TRBV3-2) and TRBJ2-3; weak D call: TRBD2 (6 bases). This CDR3 has 14 residues. Germline CDR1 and CDR2: LGHDT and YNNKEL (reference sequence). V was trimmed by 6 bases and J by 0 bases, leaving 10 bases between them. The CDR3 DNA reads TGTGCCAGCAGAGAAAGCGGGAGCACAGATACGCAGTATTTT. It yields the protein CASRESGSTDTQYF.

This clone was counted a few times. The CDR3 sequence is CASSSYGTSEQFF. The CDR3 DNA sequence: TGTGCCAGCAGTTCGTACGGGACAAGTGAGCAGTTCTTC. The J gene is TRBJ2-1, the V gene TRBV12-3 or TRBV12-4, with D possibly being TRBD1 (6 bases). V lost 4 bases to trimming and J lost 9 bases, with 13 bases between them. The CDR3 covers 13 residues.

This clone turned up a few times. This chain uses TRBV29-1 with TRBJ1-6; D is undetermined. The length of the CDR3 is 15 residues. Per germline, CDR1 SQVTM and CDR2 ANQGSEA. V was trimmed by 5 bases and J by 0 bases, leaving 11 bases between them. For the CDR3, the DNA is TGCAGCGTTCCAAAATGTTTCTCCTATAATTCACCCCTCCACTTT. Its protein is CSVPKCFSYNSPLHF. The full variable domain, with the rest looked up from reference TRBV29-1 and TRBJ1-6, is SAVISQKPSRDICQRGTSLTIQCQVDSQVTMMFWYRQQPGQSLTLIATANQGSEATYESGFVIDKFPISRPNLTFSTLTVSNMSPEDSSIYLCSVPKCFSYNSPLHFGNGTRLTVT.

The chain has TRBV5-1 and TRBJ2-2; the match to TRBD2 covers 7 bases. Unmatched junction bases numbered 6, after V lost 0 bases and J lost 7 bases. Per germline, CDR1 SGHRS and CDR2 YFSETQ. The CDR3 loop spans 15 amino acids. The CDR3 region has the DNA TGCGCCAGCAGCTTGGAGCGGGGTGCCAACGGGGAGCTGTTTTTT. This sequence encodes CASSLERGANGELFF. The full variable domain, its missing parts supplied by reference TRBV5-1 and TRBJ2-2, is KAGVTQTPRYLIKTRGQQVTLSCSPISGHRSVSWYQQTPGQGLQFLFEYFSETQRNKGNFPGRFSGRQFSNSRSEMNVSTLELGDSALYLCASSLERGANGELFFGEGSRLTVL.

About this clone itself: This CDR3 is also generated by other DNA sequences in the sample. Written as DNA, the CDR3 is TGTGCCAGCAGTTACTCTCAGGGAAACACCGGGGAGCTGTTTTTT. Amino acids: CASSYSQGNTGELFF. The chain couples TRBV6-6 to TRBJ2-2; TRBD1 might be the D (5 bases). CDR3 length: 15 residues. V dropped 0 bases and J dropped 2 bases, with 7 bases sitting between them. CDR1 MNHNY and CDR2 SVGAGI come from the germline V gene (reference sequence).

There are a few counts of this clone. The V and J genes are TRBV5-1 and TRBJ1-3, with D tentatively TRBD1 (6 bases). The germline CDR1 and CDR2 sequences are SGHRS and YFSETQ. The CDR3 length is 17 residues. V lost 0 bases, J lost 1 base, and 14 bases lay in between. CDR3 DNA sequence: TGCGCCAGCAGCTTGGAATCCAGGGGTGTTTCTGGAAACACCATATATTTT. It codes for CASSLESRGVSGNTIYF.

The chain recombines TRBV4-1 with TRBJ2-7; D might be TRBD1 (6 bases). Germline-derived CDR1 and CDR2 are MGHRA and YSYEKL. V was pared by 5 bases and J by 1 base, with 12 bases between. The CDR3 extends over 14 amino acids. This CDR3 reads CASSKMTGSYEQYF. The CDR3 coding sequence is TGCGCCAGCAGCAAAATGACAGGTTCCTACGAGCAGTACTTC.

This clone was observed once. V gene TRBV5-1 combines with J gene TRBJ2-5; D might be TRBD2 (6 bases). The ends were cut back, 0 bases at V and 5 bases at J, with 11 bases in the middle. CDR3 length equals 14 residues. Germline lookup yields CDR1 SGHRS and CDR2 YFSETQ. The CDR3 loop is CASSLVSGRETQYF. The DNA of the CDR3 is TGCGCCAGCAGCTTGGTTTCGGGGAGGGAGACCCAGTACTTC.

The rearrangement links TRBV4-2 to TRBJ1-4; 8 bases are shared with TRBD1. The V segment lost 1 base and the J segment 8 bases; nucleotides outside the gene matches: 6. CDR1 is LGHNA and CDR2 is YNFKEQ in the germline V gene. This CDR3 region has 15 residues. CDR3 in amino acids: CASSQGGQVAEKLFF. CDR3 sequence (DNA): TGTGCCAGCAGCCAAGGGGGACAGGTAGCCGAAAAACTGTTTTTT.

This chain uses TRBV27 with TRBJ2-7; TRBD1 agrees at 9 bases. Germline CDR1 MNHEY, CDR2 SMNVEV (reference sequence). V shed 8 bases and J 6 bases; nucleotides not matched to a gene: 17. The CDR3 covers 16 residues. The CDR3, as DNA: TGTGCCAGCGCCCTTACCGGGACAGGGCGGTTGGGCGAGCAGTACTTC. As protein: CASALTGTGRLGEQYF.

Comment on this clone: The sample holds other DNA sequences that translate to the same CDR3. The chain links TRBV28 to TRBJ1-2, with D possibly being TRBD1 (6 bases). This CDR3 is built from 13 residues. The V gene lost 3 bases and the J gene lost 2 bases, with 7 bases spanning the gap. CDR1 MDHEN and CDR2 SYDVKM come from the germline V gene. CDR3 amino acids: CASSFGQNYGYTF. CDR3 DNA sequence: TGTGCCAGCAGTTTTGGACAGAACTATGGCTACACCTTC.

In nucleotides, the CDR3 is TGTGCCAGCAGCACAGGGAAAGGCAATCAGCCCCAGCATTTT. Its translation is CASSTGKGNQPQHF. J is TRBJ1-5 and V is TRBV28; possible D gene TRBD1, 6 bases. Germline assignment: CDR1 MDHEN and CDR2 SYDVKM. V was trimmed by 6 bases and J by 2 bases, leaving 11 bases between them. The CDR3 extends over 14 amino acids. Full variable domain (rest looked up from reference TRBV28 and TRBJ1-5): DVKVTQSSRYLVKRTGEKVFLECVQDMDHENMFWYRQDPGLGLRLIYFSYDVKMKEKGDIPEGYSVSREKKERFSLILESASTNQTSMYLCASSTGKGNQPQHFGDGTRLSIL.

This chain connects TRBV27 to TRBJ2-2; D gene unclear. There are 17 residues in the CDR3. Trimming shortened V by 3 bases and J by 6 bases, and 20 bases separated the two germline ends. Germline V lookup: CDR1 MNHEY, CDR2 SMNVEV (reference sequence). CDR3 nucleotide sequence: TGTGCCAGCAGTTTTTTGGTGTATCTAAACTATTCCGGGGAGCTGTTTTTT. Its translation: CASSFLVYLNYSGELFF.

Within the sample, this clone is medium-sized (0.01 to 0.1%). The rearrangement joins TRBV19 to TRBJ2-3; 8 bases fit TRBD2. Germline CDR1 and CDR2: LNHDA and SQIVND (reference sequence). The CDR3 has 15 residues. V lost 2 bases to trimming and J lost 10 bases; unmatched junction nucleotides: 11. The CDR3 is CASSITVGLASSQYF. DNA of the CDR3: TGTGCCAGTAGTATAACAGTCGGACTAGCCAGTTCGCAGTATTTT.

The J gene is TRBJ1-1, the V gene TRBV11-1; the match to TRBD1 covers 8 bases. J gave up 0 bases and V 3 bases, and 3 bases lay outside the gene matches. Per germline, CDR1 SGHAT and CDR2 FQDESV (reference sequence). This CDR3 has 15 amino acids. The CDR3 nucleotides read TGTGCCAGCAGCTTGCAGGGGGCTCTGAACACTGAAGCTTTCTTT. As protein: CASSLQGALNTEAFF. Filled out from reference TRBV11-1 and TRBJ1-1, the complete variable domain reads EAEVAQSPRYKITEKSQAVAFWCDPISGHATLYWYRQILGQGPELLVQFQDESVVDDSQLPKDRFSAERLKGVDSTLKIQPAELGDSAMYLCASSLQGALNTEAFFGQGTRLTVV.

The chain links TRBV6-1 to TRBJ1-1, with D perhaps TRBD1 (5 bases). Trimming removed 3 bases from V and 8 bases from J, with 13 bases in between. This CDR3 contains 13 residues. Germline-derived CDR1 and CDR2 are MNHNS and SASEGT. CDR3 loop: CASSDYGGWEAFF. The DNA for the CDR3 is TGTGCCAGCAGTGATTACGGGGGATGGGAAGCTTTCTTT.

This rearrangement joins TRBV28 to TRBJ2-7; the match to TRBD2 covers 7 bases. CDR1 is MDHEN, CDR2 SYDVKM, per germline. The V gene end was trimmed by 5 bases and the J gene end by 3 bases; junction bases not matched to a gene: 7. This CDR3 comprises 14 residues. The CDR3 loop is CASSPPGGNYEQYF. The CDR3 coding sequence is TGTGCCAGCAGTCCGCCGGGAGGTAACTACGAGCAGTACTTC.

This rearrangement joins TRBV6-6 to TRBJ1-6, with 7 bases fitting TRBD1. CDR3 length: 15 residues. CDR1 and CDR2 from the germline V gene are MNHNY and SVGAGI (reference sequence). The V and J ends lost 0 bases and 8 bases, in that order; junction bases with no gene match: 4. The CDR3 protein is CASSYSRTGDSPLHF. In nucleotides, the CDR3 is TGTGCCAGCAGTTACTCGAGGACAGGAGATTCACCCCTCCACTTT.

With regard to this clone: This same CDR3 is encoded by further DNA sequences in the sample. The J gene is TRBJ1-1, the V gene TRBV3-1 (or the pseudogene TRBV3-2); TRBD1 might be the D (6 bases). The CDR3 runs 14 residues. The V gene's germline CDR1 is LGHDT and CDR2 YNNKEL (reference sequence). Trimming removed 4 bases at V and 0 bases at J, with 9 bases between. CDR3 protein: CASSRGQMNTEAFF. Written as DNA, the CDR3 is TGTGCCAGCAGCCGTGGACAGATGAACACTGAAGCTTTCTTT.